This TCR beta chain was sequenced in a study of blood T cell repertoires in COVID-19. Authors' data handling: Amplification with reference gene primers provided the estimates of nucleated cell counts. Profiled with immunoSEQ multiplex PCR; TCRdb holds only in-frame clones, not every one. The DNA gave D and trimming, while V, J and clone size come from that table. Altogether approximately 200,000 clones are present, approximately 89% being singletons, with the ten largest covering about 3.5%. This CDR3 is built from 13 residues. Trimming stripped 3 bases from V and 4 bases from J, with 8 bases between. Germline lookup yields CDR1 LNHDA and CDR2 SQIVND (reference sequence). Participants' reported clinical history set cohort assignment.

V gene TRBV19 combines with J gene TRBJ2-3; D unclear. Sequencing was done on a sample of PBMCs or T cells enriched from blood (not recorded which). This clonotype originated in a woman in her 30s who had been exposed to COVID-19. CDR3 residues: CASSISPPDTQYF. The CDR3 DNA reads TGTGCCAGTAGTATCTCTCCCCCAGATACGCAGTATTTT.